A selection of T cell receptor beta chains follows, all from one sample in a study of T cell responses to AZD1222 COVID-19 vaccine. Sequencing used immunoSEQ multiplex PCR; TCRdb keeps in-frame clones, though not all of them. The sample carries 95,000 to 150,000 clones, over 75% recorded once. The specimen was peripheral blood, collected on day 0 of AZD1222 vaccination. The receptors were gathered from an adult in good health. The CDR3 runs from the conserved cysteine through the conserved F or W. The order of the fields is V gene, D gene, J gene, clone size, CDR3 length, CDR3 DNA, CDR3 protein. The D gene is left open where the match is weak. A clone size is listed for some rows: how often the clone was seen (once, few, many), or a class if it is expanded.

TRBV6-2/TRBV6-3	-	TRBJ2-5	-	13	TGTGCCAGCAGTCGGACAGCTCAAGAGACCCAGTACTTC	CASSRTAQETQYF
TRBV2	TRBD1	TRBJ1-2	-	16	TGTGCCAGCAGTGAAAACCCCCCCGGGACAGGGGTTGGCTACACCTTC	CASSENPPGTGVGYTF
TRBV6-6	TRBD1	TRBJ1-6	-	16	TGTGCCAGCCAAACGGACAGGGTAACCTATAATTCACCCCTCCACTTT	CASQTDRVTYNSPLHF
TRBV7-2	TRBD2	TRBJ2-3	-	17	TGTGCCAGCAGCTTCGCGGGGGGGTACTCCGTCGGAGATACGCAGTATTTT	CASSFAGGYSVGDTQYF
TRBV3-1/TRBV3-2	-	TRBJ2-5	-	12	TGTGCCAGCAGCCTCGGAAAAGAGACCCAGTACTTC	CASSLGKETQYF
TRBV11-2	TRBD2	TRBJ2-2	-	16	TGTGCCAGCAGCCCATCGGTGGGACTAGGGGCCGGGGAGCTGTTTTTT	CASSPSVGLGAGELFF
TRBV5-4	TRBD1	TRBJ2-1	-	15	TGTGCCAGCAGCCCCGGGGGACAGGGGTACAATGAGCAGTTCTTC	CASSPGGQGYNEQFF
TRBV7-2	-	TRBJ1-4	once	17	TGTGCCAGCAGCTTAGGAGGCCCGGGGGCGAGTGGAGAAAAACTGTTTTTT	CASSLGGPGASGEKLFF
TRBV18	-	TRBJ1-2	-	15	TGTGCCAGCTCAGGCCGGGACGGACCGGACTATGGCTACACCTTC	CASSGRDGPDYGYTF
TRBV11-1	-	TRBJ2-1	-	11	TGTGCCAGCAGCTTAATGGGGGAGCAGTTCTTC	CASSLMGEQFF
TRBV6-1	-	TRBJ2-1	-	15	TGTGCCAGCAGCAAGGACAGAGGCGCCTACAATGAGCAGTTCTTC	CASSKDRGAYNEQFF
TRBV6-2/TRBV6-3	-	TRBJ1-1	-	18	TGTGCCAGCAGTCCCCTAATATGGGGGGGCCCCTCAGTCACTGAAGCTTTCTTT	CASSPLIWGGPSVTEAFF
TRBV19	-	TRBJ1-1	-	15	TGTGCCAGTAGTATAACCGTACGAACTAACACTGAAGCTTTCTTT	CASSITVRTNTEAFF